What follows are 21 T cell receptor beta chains derived from one specimen sequenced in a study of blood T cell repertoires in COVID-19. The repertoire was sequenced with immunoSEQ multiplex PCR; TCRdb's copy has only in-frame clones and lacks some. The data hold roughly 250,000 clones, with approximately 90% observed a single time. The sequenced sample was peripheral blood. The receptors here all came from a woman aged 40 to 50 with acute or convalescent COVID-19.

The chain carries TRBV5-4 and TRBJ1-2; D unresolved. The CDR3 sequence is 15 residues long. Deletions cut 4 bases from V and 2 bases from J, with 15 bases between. Germline V gene lookup returns CDR1 SGHNT and CDR2 YYREEE (reference sequence). DNA of the CDR3: TGTGCCAGCAGCCCTTTTGCGGTCCTCAACTATGGCTACACCTTC. It is translated as CASSPFAVLNYGYTF.

J is TRBJ1-6 and V is TRBV19, with D maybe TRBD1 (5 bases). This CDR3 contains 13 residues. The germline V and J ends were trimmed by 7 bases and 7 bases, with 11 bases remaining between them. Germline CDR1 LNHDA, CDR2 SQIVND (reference sequence). CDR3 nucleotide sequence: TGTGCCAGTATGGACAACCGGAATTCACCCCTCCACTTT. Protein product: CASMDNRNSPLHF.

In this sample, this clone turned up once. This rearrangement joins TRBV19 to TRBJ1-2, with a weak D call TRBD1 (5 bases). The germline V and J ends were trimmed by 5 bases and 0 bases, with 13 bases remaining between them. This CDR3 comprises 15 residues. Germline CDR1 is LNHDA and CDR2 is SQIVND (reference sequence). Written as DNA, the CDR3 is TGTGCCAGTAGTTCGTCGTACAGGTCTAACTATGGCTACACCTTC. It yields the protein CASSSSYRSNYGYTF.

This clone was recorded once. J is TRBJ2-7 and V is TRBV4-1, with 9 bases fitting TRBD1. The length of the CDR3 is 16 residues. V trimming: 3 bases; J trimming: 2 bases; junction bases outside the gene matches: 8. Per the germline V gene, CDR1 is MGHRA and CDR2 is YSYEKL. Here the CDR3 reads CASSQFPGQGPYEQYV. Here the CDR3 DNA reads TGCGCCAGCAGCCAGTTTCCGGGACAGGGCCCCTACGAGCAGTACGTC.

The J gene is TRBJ2-2, the V gene TRBV13; D is perhaps TRBD2 (6 bases). CDR1 and CDR2 (germline): PRHDT, FYEKMQ (reference sequence). Trimming removed 0 bases from V and 7 bases from J, with 12 bases in between. CDR3 size: 15 residues. CDR3 residues: CASSLGGLMVGELFF. In DNA, the CDR3 is TGTGCCAGCAGCTTAGGCGGACTAATGGTCGGGGAGCTGTTTTTT.

The CDR3 protein is CASSRVEGRETQYF. In DNA form, the CDR3 reads TGTGCCAGCAGCAGGGTGGAGGGTCGAGAGACCCAGTACTTC. V usage is TRBV11-1 and J usage is TRBJ2-5, with a weak D call TRBD2 (6 bases). From germline, CDR1 is SGHAT and CDR2 FQDESV (reference sequence). The CDR3 length is 14 residues. The V end lost 5 bases, the J end lost 4 bases, and 14 bases lay between the germline ends.

The chain recombines TRBV19 with TRBJ1-1; 9 bases line up with TRBD1. CDR1 and CDR2 from the germline V gene are LNHDA and SQIVND (reference sequence). This CDR3 is 14 amino acids long. Trimming cost V 9 bases and J 3 bases; bases outside gene matches: 8. The CDR3 reads CASTLGTGYTEAFF. In nucleotides, the CDR3 is TGTGCCAGCACCCTAGGGACAGGGTACACTGAAGCTTTCTTT.

The rearrangement uses TRBV3-1 (or the pseudogene TRBV3-2) and TRBJ1-4, with 7 bases lining up with TRBD1. This CDR3 has 16 residues. With 0 bases clipped from V and 3 bases from J, the junction kept 4 bases outside the gene matches. CDR1 and CDR2 (germline): LGHDT, YNNKEL (reference sequence). In nucleotides, the CDR3 is TGTGCCAGCAGCCAAGAGCGGACAGGACCTAATGAAAAACTGTTTTTT. This translates into CASSQERTGPNEKLFF.

The J gene is TRBJ2-6, the V gene TRBV5-8, with TRBD2 identical over 13 bases. With V trimmed by 3 bases and J by 0 bases, 9 bases remained unmatched. This CDR3 region has 20 residues. Germline V gene lookup returns CDR1 SGHTS and CDR2 YDEGEE. The CDR3 nucleotides are TGTGCCAGCAGCTCTGGATCGGGACTAGCGGGGCTCTCTGGGGCCAACGTCCTGACTTTC. It yields the protein CASSSGSGLAGLSGANVLTF.

This rearrangement joins TRBV4-1 to TRBJ1-1; 10 positions agree with TRBD1. The V and J ends lost 1 base and 5 bases, in that order; junction bases with no gene match: 7. CDR3 length: 16 residues. CDR1 is MGHRA and CDR2 is YSYEKL in the germline V gene. The CDR3 nucleotides read TGCGCCAGCAGCCAAGTCGGGGGACAGGGGAGGACTGAAGCTTTCTTT. Translated: CASSQVGGQGRTEAFF.

The chain carries TRBV2 and TRBJ2-5, with 10 bases lining up with TRBD1. The CDR3 consists of 15 residues. Germline lookup yields CDR1 SNHLY and CDR2 FYNNEI. V shed 6 bases, J shed 0 bases, and the junction held 4 bases outside the gene matches. CDR3 protein: CASSADRGYQETQYF. CDR3 coding DNA: TGTGCCAGCAGCGCGGACAGGGGGTACCAAGAGACCCAGTACTTC.

This chain links TRBV3-1 (or the pseudogene TRBV3-2) with TRBJ1-3; D is perhaps TRBD1 (6 bases). V lost 4 bases and J 0 bases, leaving 13 bases between the germline ends. In germline, CDR1 is LGHDT, CDR2 YNNKEL (reference sequence). The CDR3 has 16 amino acids. As DNA, the CDR3 is TGTGCCAGCAGCCCGGGGACACCTTTCTCTGGAAACACCATATATTTT. Its translation: CASSPGTPFSGNTIYF.

The genes are TRBV3-1 (or the pseudogene TRBV3-2) and TRBJ1-5; tentatively, D is TRBD1 (5 bases). Per germline, CDR1 LGHDT and CDR2 YNNKEL (reference sequence). This CDR3 has 15 amino acids. With 3 bases removed from V and 3 bases from J, the gap between germline ends came to 12 bases. CDR3 sequence: CASSQGPNSNQPQHF. The CDR3 region has the DNA TGTGCCAGCAGCCAGGGGCCCAACTCCAATCAGCCCCAGCATTTT.

V is TRBV29-1 and J is TRBJ2-3; D is perhaps TRBD2 (5 bases). The V and J ends lost 5 bases and 0 bases respectively, with 9 bases between them. This CDR3 spans 13 amino acids. The germline V gene encodes CDR1 SQVTM and CDR2 ANQGSEA. The CDR3 DNA is TGCAGCGTTAACCGGGGAAGCACAGATACGCAGTATTTT. Its translation: CSVNRGSTDTQYF.

J is TRBJ2-2 and V is TRBV2; TRBD1 might be the D (6 bases). The CDR3 contains 16 residues. The germline V and J ends were trimmed by 4 bases and 2 bases, with 14 bases remaining between them. Germline V gives CDR1 SNHLY, CDR2 FYNNEI. The CDR3 DNA reads as TGTGCCAGCAGTGCTTTCGGGACACTAAACACCGGGGAGCTGTTTTTT. Encoded protein: CASSAFGTLNTGELFF.

Regarding this clone: This sample also contains other DNA sequences that code for the same CDR3. The gene calls are TRBV5-4 and TRBJ1-2; 9 bases are shared with TRBD1. Germline CDR1 is SGHNT and CDR2 is YYREEE (reference sequence). This CDR3 is 15 amino acids long. Trimming took 3 bases from V and 3 from J; bases not matched to a gene: 6. In nucleotides, the CDR3 is TGTGCCAGCAGCTGGGGGACAGGGAGGGACTATGGCTACACCTTC. Residues: CASSWGTGRDYGYTF. Full variable domain (rest looked up from reference TRBV5-4 and TRBJ1-2): ETGVTQSPTHLIKTRGQQVTLRCSSQSGHNTVSWYQQALGQGPQFIFQYYREEENGRGNFPPRFSGLQFPNYSSELNVNALELDDSALYLCASSWGTGRDYGYTFGSGTRLTVV.

The chain has TRBV24-1 and TRBJ1-5; D not resolved. Trimming shortened V by 3 bases and J by 3 bases, and 8 bases separated the two germline ends. The CDR3 consists of 14 residues. CDR1 and CDR2 (germline): KGHDR, SFDVKD. Here the CDR3 DNA reads TGTGCCACCAGTGATGACGGGAACAATCAGCCCCAGCATTTT. Its translation is CATSDDGNNQPQHF.

This chain uses TRBV6-5 with TRBJ1-1; tentatively, D is TRBD1 (6 bases). Germline lookup yields CDR1 MNHEY and CDR2 SVGAGI. This CDR3 contains 15 residues. V dropped 3 bases and J dropped 5 bases, with 16 bases sitting between them. The CDR3 loop reads CASSYERGGITEAFF. CDR3 in DNA: TGTGCCAGCAGTTATGAGCGGGGGGGCATTACTGAAGCTTTCTTT.

V gene TRBV18 combines with J gene TRBJ2-5; D is undetermined. Germline assignment: CDR1 KGHSH and CDR2 LQKENI. V was cut by 3 bases and J by 2 bases, with 10 bases left in between. The CDR3 is 14 amino acids. The CDR3 loop is CASSPILRQETQYF. In DNA form, the CDR3 reads TGTGCCAGCTCACCCATTTTGCGTCAAGAGACCCAGTACTTC.

The chain couples TRBV5-1 to TRBJ1-6, with 7 bases fitting TRBD1. From germline, CDR1 is SGHRS and CDR2 YFSETQ. With V trimmed by 4 bases and J by 4 bases, 5 bases remained unmatched. CDR3 length: 15 residues. DNA of the CDR3: TGCGCCAGCAGCCAAACGACAGGGTATAATTCACCCCTCCACTTT. Residues: CASSQTTGYNSPLHF.

The chain uses TRBV24-1 and TRBJ1-5; possible D gene TRBD1, 5 bases. Trimming left V 0 bases short and J 0 bases short, with 11 bases between. This CDR3 comprises 17 residues. CDR1 KGHDR and CDR2 SFDVKD come from the germline V gene. In DNA form, the CDR3 reads TGTGCCACCAGTGATTTGTTGCAGGGTTATAGCAATCAGCCCCAGCATTTT. Protein sequence: CATSDLLQGYSNQPQHF.